This T cell receptor (beta chain) appears in the sequencing data of a study of technical replicates of blood from a few donors. Data came from immunoSEQ multiplex PCR; TCRdb stores just in-frame clones and leaves some out. The sample lists around 63,000 clones; over 90% were seen once. Germline loops: CDR1 MNHNY, CDR2 SVGAGI (reference sequence). The V gene end was trimmed by 9 bases and the J gene end by 5 bases; junction bases not matched to a gene: 6. The CDR3 contains 12 residues. The sample taken for sequencing was PBMCs. This TCR derives from a human donor in good health. Some clones in this sample may be carry-over from other donors' samples. This rearrangement joins TRBV6-6 to TRBJ1-1; 7 bases agree with TRBD1. CDR3 bases: TGTGCCAGTACAGGGGTGGTAACTGAAGCTTTCTTT. It specifies CASTGVVTEAFF.